Described below is a single TCR beta chain sequence and its context. Its target is not known. When the RNA was reverse transcribed, random hexamers were used with an input of roughly 0.5 to 1 ug. TCRdb used MiXCR to reprocess the immunoSEQ multiplex PCR reads, holding one entry per CDR3 protein. The sample lists some 97,000 distinct CDR3 sequences, about 96% occurring once. This specimen comes from a study of CD8 T cells in Susac syndrome. Whole-study findings and limits: The number of Susac-specific public clones found was sixteen in total CD8+ repertoires and about five in CD8+ TEMRA repertoires. Individuals included in the TCR sequencing and HLA analysis were acknowledged by the study to be relatively few in number.

Germline-derived CDR1 and CDR2 are SGHTA and FQGTGA. The CDR3 contains 14 residues. Unmatched junction bases numbered 10, after V lost 8 bases and J lost 5 bases. Sequencing of TCR beta was performed on blood CD8+ and CD4+ T cells. As judged by recently defined diagnostic criteria, patients with Susac syndrome had definite or probable disease. The chain joins TRBV7-3 to TRBJ2-3; 7 positions agree with TRBD1. This TCR came from a human donor with Susac syndrome. Sequences were obtained from CD8+ T cells from PBMCs. CDR3 sequence: CASADRAYGDTQYF. The DNA of the CDR3 is TGTGCCAGCGCTGACAGGGCTTATGGAGATACGCAGTATTTT.